The TCR beta chain under discussion was sequenced for a study of PD-L1 blockade in urothelial cancer. In its sample, this clone was seen a few times. Sequenced by immunoSEQ multiplex PCR; TCRdb stores in-frame clones only, minus some. The sample carries 27,000 or so clones, around 84% recorded once. Germline V gene sequence: CDR1 LNHDA, CDR2 SQIVND (reference sequence). This CDR3 has 16 residues. The V gene end was trimmed by 1 base and the J gene end by 5 bases; junction bases not matched to a gene: 2. The clonotype originates from a man aged 45 to 65 with urothelial cancer. Sequencing was performed on PBMCs, taken around atezolizumab (anti-PD-L1) treatment. The J gene is TRBJ2-2, the V gene TRBV19, with 12 bases that match TRBD2. CDR3 residues: CASSIVTSGRTGELFF. DNA for the CDR3: TGTGCCAGTAGTATAGTCACTAGCGGGAGGACCGGGGAGCTGTTTTTT.